Included here is one T cell receptor (beta chain) sequence, with context. Its antigen is currently unknown. This entry belongs to a study of shared clonotypes between healthy human individuals. Overall study findings and caveats: The small donor group covered limited genetic and exposure diversity. Rarefaction exposed incomplete sorted-subset sequencing despite large depth. Relative to clonotypes present in all four donors, those not shared had lower generation probabilities.

Profiled with immunoSEQ multiplex PCR; TCRdb holds only in-frame clones, not every one. The table records some 550,000 clones, 95% to 98% of them present only once. The CDR3 totals 15 residues. With 4 bases removed from V and 1 base from J, the gap between germline ends came to 11 bases. From germline, CDR1 is MGHRA and CDR2 YSYEKL. Memory CD4+ cells were the fraction left after CD45RA+ naive selection. This sequence joins TRBV4-1 and TRBJ2-4; D remains ambiguous. The sample was naive CD4+ T cells sorted from blood. Subset described: CD45RA+ positively selected. The sequence was obtained from a woman aged 25 to 39 in good health. CDR3 bases: TGCGCCAGCAGCCCAAACCCTCTGGCCAAAAACATTCAGTACTTC. Its translation is CASSPNPLAKNIQYF.